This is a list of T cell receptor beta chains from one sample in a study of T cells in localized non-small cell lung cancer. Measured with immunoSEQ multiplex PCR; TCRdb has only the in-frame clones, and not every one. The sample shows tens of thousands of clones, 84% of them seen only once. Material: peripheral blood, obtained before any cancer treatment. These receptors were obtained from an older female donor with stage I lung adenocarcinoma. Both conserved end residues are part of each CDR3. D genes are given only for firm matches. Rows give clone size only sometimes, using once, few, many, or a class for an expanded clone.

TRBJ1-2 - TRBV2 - TGTGCCAGCAGGGCACTTAACTATGGCTACACCTTC CASRALNYGYTF
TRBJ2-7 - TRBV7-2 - TGTGCCAGCAGCTCGGACAGAGTGTTTTTAGGGCAGTACTTC CASSSDRVFLGQYF
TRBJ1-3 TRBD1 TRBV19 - TGTGCCAGTAACGACAGGGCCCACTCTGGAAACACCATATATTTT CASNDRAHSGNTIYF
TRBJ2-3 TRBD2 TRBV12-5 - TGTGCTAGTGTTTGGCGGGAGATCACAGATACGCAGTATTTT CASVWREITDTQYF
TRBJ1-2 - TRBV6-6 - TGTGCCAGCAGTTACTCTGGACTGAATAACTATGGCTACACCTTC CASSYSGLNNYGYTF
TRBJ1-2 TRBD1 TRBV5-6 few TGTGCCAGCAGCTTGGGTCAGGGGGTAGTCTATGGCTACACCTTC CASSLGQGVVYGYTF
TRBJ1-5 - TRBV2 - TGTGCCAGCACGAGAGGGACGGGGCCCAATCAGCCCCAGCATTTT CASTRGTGPNQPQHF
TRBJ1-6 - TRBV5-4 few TGTGCCAGCAGCCAGGAGGGGTTACGATCACCCCTCCACTTT CASSQEGLRSPLHF
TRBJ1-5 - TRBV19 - TGTGCCAGTAGTAGGGTAAAAGGGTTTGGTCAGCCCCAGCATTTT CASSRVKGFGQPQHF
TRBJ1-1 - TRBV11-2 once TGTGCCAGCAGCTTACACCTGAACACTGAAGCTTTCTTT CASSLHLNTEAFF
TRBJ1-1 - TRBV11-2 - TGTGCCAGCAGCGTCAGAGTGAAAGCTTTCTTT CASSVRVKAFF
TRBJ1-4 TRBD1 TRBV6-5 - TGTGCCAGCAGCCGGGGACAGTGGAGTGAAAAACTGTTTTTT CASSRGQWSEKLFF
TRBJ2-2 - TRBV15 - TGTGCCACCAGCAGAGGCCCCGCGGAGGGGACCGGGGAGCTGTTTTTT CATSRGPAEGTGELFF
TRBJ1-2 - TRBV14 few TGTGCCAGCAGCCAAGATCTAGAGGCCCCGGGTGGCTACACCTTC CASSQDLEAPGGYTF
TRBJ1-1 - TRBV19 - TGTGCCAGTAATCCGGGTGGGCGGGGCACTGAAGCTTTCTTT CASNPGGRGTEAFF
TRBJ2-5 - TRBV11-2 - TGTGCCAGCAGCGATTTAGAGGAGACCCAGTACTTC CASSDLEETQYF
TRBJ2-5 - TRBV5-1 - TGCGCCAGCAGCACTGGGGGCGGACGAGAGACCCAGTACTTC CASSTGGGRETQYF
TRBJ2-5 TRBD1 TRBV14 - TGTGCCAGCAGCCAAGACATATGGCAGGGGGTTTGGGAGACCCAGTACTTC CASSQDIWQGVWETQYF
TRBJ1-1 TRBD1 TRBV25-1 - TGTGCCTCACAGGGGTACATGAACACTGAAGCTTTCTTT CASQGYMNTEAFF
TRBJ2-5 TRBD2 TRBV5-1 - TGCGCCAGCAGCTTGGGAGAAACCGGGACTAGCGGGAGTAGGGGGACCCAGTACTTC CASSLGETGTSGSRGTQYF
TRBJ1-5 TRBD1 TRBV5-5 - TGTGCCAGCAGCCGACAGGGGAGCAATCAGCCCCAGCATTTT CASSRQGSNQPQHF
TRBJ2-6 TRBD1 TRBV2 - TGTGCCAGTCAGGGGGCGGGCTCTGGGGCCAACGTCCTGACTTTC CASQGAGSGANVLTF
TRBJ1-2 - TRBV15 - TGTGCCACCAGCAGAGATTCTTCCGTTCCGGGGGCTCCAACCTTC CATSRDSSVPGAPTF
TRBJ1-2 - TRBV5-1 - TGCGCCAGCAGCTTGGCGGGGCTCTATGGCTACACCTTC CASSLAGLYGYTF
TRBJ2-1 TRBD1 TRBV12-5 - TGTGCTAGTGGTTTGGACAGGGGGCGCGATGAGCAGTTCTTC CASGLDRGRDEQFF
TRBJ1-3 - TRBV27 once TGTGCCAGCAGTTTAAGCAGGGGACACACCATATATTTT CASSLSRGHTIYF
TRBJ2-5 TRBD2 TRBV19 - TGTGCCAGTAGTTCTTGGACTAGCGGGAGAGCCCAGTACTTC CASSSWTSGRAQYF
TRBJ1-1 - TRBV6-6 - TGTGCCAGCGGACGGTTGAACACTGAAGCTTTCTTT CASGRLNTEAFF
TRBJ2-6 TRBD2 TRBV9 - TGTGCCAGCAGCGACGGGAGGGACACTGGGGCCAACGTCCTGACTTTC CASSDGRDTGANVLTF
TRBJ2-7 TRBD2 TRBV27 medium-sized TGTGCCAGCAGTTCCGTAGCGGGAGCTCCCCACGAGCAGTACTTC CASSSVAGAPHEQYF
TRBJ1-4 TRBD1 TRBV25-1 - TGTGCCAGCAGTGAAACAGGGGGCGGCGAAAAACTGTTTTTT CASSETGGGEKLFF
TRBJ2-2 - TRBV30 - TGTGCCTGGAGTTCTAGCTTAGCCGGGGAGCTGTTTTTT CAWSSSLAGELFF
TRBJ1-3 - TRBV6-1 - TGTGCCAGCTCGTGGGAGAGGAGCTCTGGAAACACCATATATTTT CASSWERSSGNTIYF
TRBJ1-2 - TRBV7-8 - TGTGCCAGCAGCTTAGGGGGGAACCCCACCCTCTATGGCTACACCTTC CASSLGGNPTLYGYTF
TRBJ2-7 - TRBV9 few TGTGCCAGCAGTGGCTCGGCAGGGATGTTCGAGGAGCAGTACTTC CASSGSAGMFEEQYF
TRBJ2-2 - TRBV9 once TGTGCCAGCAGCGTAGGAGGGGGTGAAGGTTCCGGGGAGCTGTTTTTT CASSVGGGEGSGELFF
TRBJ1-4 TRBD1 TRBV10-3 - TGTGCCATCAGCGGACAGGGACCGCCAGCTAATGAAAAACTGTTTTTT CAISGQGPPANEKLFF
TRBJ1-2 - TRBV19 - TGTGCCAGTAGTCCAGAGGGACAAAGCGGCTACACCTTC CASSPEGQSGYTF
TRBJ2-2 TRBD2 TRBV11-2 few TGTGCCAGCAAGGGACTAGCGGGAGGGACCGGGGAGCTGTTTTTT CASKGLAGGTGELFF
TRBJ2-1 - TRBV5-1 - TGCGCCAGCAGCTTCTCGGGATACAGTGAGCAGTTCTTC CASSFSGYSEQFF
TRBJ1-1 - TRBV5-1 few TGCGCCAGCAGCTTGGCAGAGAACACTGAAGCTTTCTTT CASSLAENTEAFF
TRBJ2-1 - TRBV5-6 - TGTGCCAGCAGCTTTCGGGCAAGCTCCTACAATGAGCAGTTCTTC CASSFRASSYNEQFF
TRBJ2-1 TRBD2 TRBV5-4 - TGTGCCAGCAGCTCCGGGACTAGCGGGAGAGTAGGAGAGCAGTTCTTC CASSSGTSGRVGEQFF
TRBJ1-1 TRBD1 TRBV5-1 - TGCGCCAGCAGCTTCGGACAGGGGGGAAACACTGAAGCTTTCTTT CASSFGQGGNTEAFF
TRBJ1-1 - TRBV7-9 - TGTGCCAGCAGCTTAGCAGGGCATACTGAAGCTTTCTTT CASSLAGHTEAFF
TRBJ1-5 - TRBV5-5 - TGTGCCAGCAACCTGGAAGGGGTTTTGGGACCCCAGCATTTT CASNLEGVLGPQHF
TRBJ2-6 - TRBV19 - TGTGCCAGTAGCTCTGGGTCCTTGGACGGCTCTGGGGCCAACGTCCTGACTTTC CASSSGSLDGSGANVLTF